This is a list of T cell receptor beta chains from one sample in a study of OX40 agonist ivuxolimab in advanced cancers. The assay was immunoSEQ multiplex PCR, and TCRdb's table has in-frame clones only and misses some. Of around 65,000 clones listed, around 93% are singletons. Sequenced here: CD4+ or CD8+ T cells sorted from blood, sampled in a trial of the OX40 agonist ivuxolimab. Receptors originate from an adult with an advanced solid tumor such as melanoma, head and neck, liver or kidney cancer. The CDR3 runs from the conserved cysteine through the conserved F or W. Each record gives: clone size, D gene, J gene, V gene, CDR3 protein, CDR3 DNA. The D gene is left open where the match is weak. Rows may omit the clone size; those that give it use once, few, many or a size class.

NA | NA | TRBJ1-5 | TRBV27 | CASSLSENQPQHF | TGTGCCAGCAGTTTATCGGAAAATCAGCCCCAGCATTTT
NA | NA | TRBJ1-1 | TRBV6-1 | CASSTGPEAFF | TGTGCCAGCAGTACCGGGCCTGAAGCTTTCTTT
NA | TRBD2 | TRBJ2-7 | TRBV27 | CASSSYSGIGYEQYF | TGTGCCAGCAGTTCGTATAGCGGGATCGGGTACGAGCAGTACTTC
NA | NA | TRBJ1-3 | TRBV15 | CATSRDRGSGNTIYF | TGTGCCACCAGCAGAGACCGGGGGTCTGGAAACACCATATATTTT
once | NA | TRBJ1-5 | TRBV28 | CASIEQISNQPQHF | TGTGCCAGCATTGAACAGATTAGCAATCAGCCCCAGCATTTT
NA | NA | TRBJ2-5 | TRBV6-1 | CASSEGGNIIETQYF | TGTGCCAGCAGTGAAGGAGGAAATATCATTGAGACCCAGTACTTC
NA | NA | TRBJ1-2 | TRBV15 | CATSRDRGRGDYGYTF | TGTGCCACCAGCAGAGATCGAGGCAGGGGTGACTATGGCTACACCTTC
NA | NA | TRBJ2-5 | TRBV4-1 | CASSERGQETQYF | TGCGCCAGCAGTGAGAGGGGGCAAGAGACCCAGTACTTC
NA | NA | TRBJ2-7 | TRBV5-1 | CASSIRDFPDYEQYF | TGCGCCAGCAGCATCCGGGACTTCCCTGACTACGAGCAGTACTTC
NA | NA | TRBJ1-5 | TRBV27 | CASSLESSNQPQHF | TGTGCCAGCAGTTTAGAGTCTAGCAATCAGCCCCAGCATTTT
NA | NA | TRBJ1-1 | TRBV6-1 | CASSEWFNTLNTEAFF | TGTGCCAGCAGTGAATGGTTTAACACCCTGAACACTGAAGCTTTCTTT
NA | TRBD2 | TRBJ2-1 | TRBV5-4 | CASSLVAGGNNEQFF | TGTGCCAGCAGCTTGGTAGCGGGGGGGAACAATGAGCAGTTCTTC
once | TRBD2 | TRBJ2-7 | TRBV19 | CASSWGTGTSGYEQYF | TGTGCCAGTAGTTGGGGGACCGGGACTAGCGGCTACGAGCAGTACTTC
NA | NA | TRBJ2-3 | TRBV21-1 | CASSKRTGGENTQYF | TGTGCCAGCAGCAAGAGGACAGGGGGCGAAAATACGCAGTATTTT
NA | NA | TRBJ2-3 | TRBV2 | CASSGTGGTDTQYF | TGTGCCAGCAGCGGGACCGGCGGCACAGATACGCAGTATTTT
NA | TRBD2 | TRBJ2-6 | TRBV4-1 | CASSLLAGSGANVLTF | TGCGCCAGCAGCCTGTTAGCGGGATCCGGGGCCAACGTCCTGACTTTC
NA | TRBD1 | TRBJ2-5 | TRBV15 | CATSRDGQGAGEQYF | TGTGCCACCAGCAGAGATGGACAGGGGGCTGGAGAGCAGTACTTC
NA | NA | TRBJ2-1 | TRBV6-5 | CASSRELYNEQFF | TGTGCCAGCAGCCGGGAGCTCTACAATGAGCAGTTCTTC
NA | NA | TRBJ1-1 | TRBV7-3 | CASSLPPHTEAFF | TGTGCCAGCAGCCTCCCACCACACACTGAAGCTTTCTTT
NA | NA | TRBJ2-2 | TRBV6-6 | CASSYDDTGELFF | TGTGCCAGCAGTTACGATGACACCGGGGAGCTGTTTTTT
NA | NA | TRBJ1-1 | TRBV9 | CASSGETYRDTEAFF | TGTGCCAGCAGCGGCGAGACTTACAGGGACACTGAAGCTTTCTTT
NA | NA | TRBJ2-5 | TRBV4-1 | CASSEIYLETQYF | TGCGCCAGCAGTGAGATATACCTGGAGACCCAGTACTTC
NA | TRBD1 | TRBJ2-7 | TRBV9 | CASSVALGQGYEQYF | TGTGCCAGCAGCGTAGCTTTGGGACAGGGTTACGAGCAGTACTTC
few | NA | TRBJ2-3 | TRBV6-5 | CASSPLLGNTQYF | TGTGCCAGCAGCCCTTTACTAGGGAATACGCAGTATTTT
NA | NA | TRBJ2-1 | TRBV7-6 | CASRARGDSYNEQFF | TGTGCCAGCAGGGCTCGTGGGGACTCCTACAATGAGCAGTTCTTC
medium-sized | TRBD2 | TRBJ2-3 | TRBV7-2 | CASSLDLRGGDTQYF | TGTGCCAGCAGCTTAGATCTGCGGGGGGGGGATACGCAGTATTTT
once | NA | TRBJ2-1 | TRBV7-3 | CASSLEGQNNEQFF | TGTGCCAGCAGCTTAGAAGGGCAGAACAATGAGCAGTTCTTC
NA | NA | TRBJ1-1 | TRBV4-1 | CASSQESGVAFYTEAFF | TGCGCCAGCAGCCAAGAATCAGGGGTTGCCTTTTACACTGAAGCTTTCTTT
NA | TRBD1 | TRBJ1-4 | TRBV7-2 | CASSYPGTGNEKLFF | TGTGCCAGCAGCTACCCCGGGACAGGAAATGAAAAACTGTTTTTT
NA | NA | TRBJ1-1 | TRBV7-9 | CASSHREGNTEAFF | TGTGCCAGCAGCCACAGGGAAGGGAACACTGAAGCTTTCTTT
NA | NA | TRBJ2-1 | TRBV19 | CASSIGYHQYNEQFF | TGTGCCAGTAGTATAGGCTATCACCAATACAATGAGCAGTTCTTC
once | TRBD2 | TRBJ2-7 | TRBV2 | CASNGGSVGEQYF | TGTGCCAGCAACGGCGGGAGTGTAGGCGAGCAGTACTTC
NA | NA | TRBJ1-2 | TRBV7-9 | CALAVGYGYTF | TGTGCCTTAGCCGTGGGGTATGGCTACACCTTC
NA | TRBD1 | TRBJ2-7 | TRBV5-4 | CASSRTGDLSSYEQYF | TGTGCCAGCAGCCGAACAGGGGATCTTAGCTCCTACGAGCAGTACTTC
few | NA | TRBJ1-1 | TRBV20-1 | CSASAQLGAFF | TGCAGTGCTAGTGCTCAATTGGGGGCTTTCTTT
NA | NA | TRBJ1-1 | TRBV19 | CASSIVRGGTEAFF | TGTGCCAGTAGTATAGTCAGGGGAGGTACTGAAGCTTTCTTT
once | NA | TRBJ1-1 | TRBV4-3 | CASSQDSADNTEAFF | TGCGCCAGCAGCCAAGATAGCGCAGATAACACTGAAGCTTTCTTT
NA | NA | TRBJ1-4 | TRBV5-4 | CASSSTDNEKLFF | TGTGCCAGCAGTTCCACGGATAATGAAAAACTGTTTTTT
NA | TRBD2 | TRBJ2-1 | TRBV5-4 | CASSLATSGGLTYNEQFF | TGTGCCAGCAGCTTGGCGACTAGCGGGGGTCTAACCTACAATGAGCAGTTCTTC
NA | NA | TRBJ2-3 | TRBV25-1 | CASRELADGTDTQYF | TGTGCCAGCAGAGAGTTGGCGGACGGCACAGATACGCAGTATTTT
NA | NA | TRBJ2-7 | TRBV28 | CASSFRGISSYEQYF | TGTGCCAGCAGTTTTCGAGGAATCTCCTCCTACGAGCAGTACTTC
NA | NA | TRBJ2-7 | TRBV18 | CASSLPAESYEQYF | TGTGCCAGCTCACTCCCCGCGGAATCCTACGAGCAGTACTTC
NA | TRBD2 | TRBJ2-5 | TRBV7-9 | CASSRPEGTSWETQYF | TGTGCCAGCAGCCGTCCCGAGGGGACTAGCTGGGAGACCCAGTACTTC
once | TRBD1 | TRBJ1-1 | TRBV4-3 | CASSQDWRGGENTEAFF | TGCGCCAGCAGCCAAGATTGGAGAGGGGGCGAGAACACTGAAGCTTTCTTT
NA | NA | TRBJ2-2 | TRBV6-6 | CASSYSGVGDTGELFF | TGTGCCAGCAGTTACTCTGGTGTAGGTGACACCGGGGAGCTGTTTTTT